A single T cell receptor beta chain is shown here with its context. The repertoire was sequenced with immunoSEQ multiplex PCR; TCRdb's copy has only in-frame clones and lacks some. The sample has 40,000 to 45,000 clones; approximately 92% are singletons. This sample is drawn from a study of T cell changes during pregnancy in multiple sclerosis. CDR3 length: 14 residues. V was shortened by 5 bases and J by 2 bases, with 10 bases between the two germline ends. Germline CDR1 reads MDHEN; CDR2 reads SYDVKM. The chain joins TRBV28 to TRBJ1-3; no clear D gene. The sequence was collected from a female donor with multiple sclerosis, enrolled in a pregnancy study. Material for sequencing was peripheral blood. The CDR3 reads CASSIRGAGNTIYF. CDR3 coding DNA: TGTGCCAGCAGTATTCGCGGGGCTGGAAACACCATATATTTT. The whole variable domain, remainder taken from reference TRBV28 and TRBJ1-3, is DVKVTQSSRYLVKRTGEKVFLECVQDMDHENMFWYRQDPGLGLRLIYFSYDVKMKEKGDIPEGYSVSREKKERFSLILESASTNQTSMYLCASSIRGAGNTIYFGEGSWLTVV.